The 12 T cell receptor beta chains below come from one sample, sequenced in a study of cytomegalovirus exposure and HLA in healthy donors. PCR used 60 Vbeta primers and 13 Jbeta primers. Sequencing used immunoSEQ multiplex PCR; TCRdb keeps in-frame clones, though not all of them. The data show roughly 160,000 clones, around 77% seen once. Sequenced material: PBMCs. The receptors originated from a man aged 50-60 years in good health and CMV-seropositive.

This clone has just a few counts. The chain couples TRBV5-1 to TRBJ1-4; 8 bases align to TRBD1. There are 16 residues in the CDR3. Germline CDR1 is SGHRS and CDR2 is YFSETQ. Trimming cost V 0 bases and J 8 bases; bases outside gene matches: 9. CDR3 in amino acids: CASSLVATGVGEKLFF. In DNA form, the CDR3 reads TGCGCCAGCAGCTTGGTCGCGACAGGGGTTGGCGAAAAACTGTTTTTT.

The genes are TRBV2 and TRBJ2-5; 9 nucleotides match TRBD1. The tail of the sequence fits TRBJ2-7 better, so the J call may be wrong. The V gene's germline CDR1 is SNHLY and CDR2 FYNNEI. The CDR3 has 14 amino acids. CDR3 nucleotide sequence: TGTGCCAGCCGGGACAGGGAGAGCTCCTACGAGCAGTACTTC. Translation gives CASRDRESSYEQYF.

This clone has just a few counts. Distinct nucleotide sequences in the sample also encode this CDR3. The chain uses TRBV9 and TRBJ2-3; the D gene is possibly TRBD2 (7 bases). The CDR3 totals 17 residues. The germline CDR1 and CDR2 sequences are SGDLS and YYNGEE. Between the trimmed V and J ends, which lost 0 bases and 1 base, there was a span of 15 bases. CDR3 residues: CASSVGASRGRTDTQYF. The CDR3 coding sequence is TGTGCCAGCAGCGTAGGTGCTTCGCGGGGGCGCACAGATACGCAGTATTTT. Full variable domain (remainder filled in from reference TRBV9 and TRBJ2-3): DSGVTQTPKHLITATGQRVTLRCSPRSGDLSVYWYQQSLDQGLQFLIQYYNGEERAKGNILERFSAQQFPDLHSELNLSSLELGDSALYFCASSVGASRGRTDTQYFGPGTRLTVL.

The chain combines TRBV6-5 with TRBJ2-7; 10 nucleotides line up with TRBD1. The CDR3 sequence is 15 residues long. Trimming at V came to 2 bases and at J to 4 bases, leaving 5 bases not matched to a gene. From germline, CDR1 is MNHEY and CDR2 SVGAGI. CDR3: CASSYGGTGVYEQYF. The CDR3 region has the DNA TGTGCCAGCAGTTACGGCGGGACAGGGGTGTACGAGCAGTACTTC.

V gene TRBV4-3 combines with J gene TRBJ2-3, with unresolved D. From germline, CDR1 is LGHNA and CDR2 YSLEER. CDR3 size: 15 residues. Trimming took 3 bases from V and 2 from J, leaving 12 bases between them. The CDR3 region is CASSHLRGITDTQYF. The CDR3 coding sequence is TGCGCCAGCAGCCATTTAAGAGGCATCACAGATACGCAGTATTTT.

The chain links TRBV13 to TRBJ2-1; 9 positions match TRBD2. The junction had 2 bases not matched to a gene; V was cut back by 5 bases and J by 6 bases. The CDR3 length is 13 residues. CDR1 and CDR2 from the germline V gene are PRHDT and FYEKMQ (reference sequence). CDR3 protein: CASSRGGANEQFF. The CDR3 nucleotides are TGTGCCAGCAGCCGCGGGGGGGCCAATGAGCAGTTCTTC.

This clone was detected once. The rearrangement links TRBV9 to TRBJ2-7; 7 bases align to TRBD2. V lost 2 bases and J lost 7; bases outside the gene matches: 9. CDR1 is SGDLS and CDR2 is YYNGEE in the germline V gene. CDR3 length equals 14 residues. CDR3 in amino acids: CASSVGTGGGEQYF. DNA for the CDR3: TGTGCCAGCAGCGTCGGGACGGGGGGTGGGGAGCAGTACTTC.

On this clone: Germline and junction disagree at one end, which may indicate a read error. The CDR3 sequence: CATSRGVGTGYYEQYF. CDR3 sequence (DNA): TGTGCCACCAGTAGAGGTGTTGGGACAGGCTATTACGAGCAGTACTTC. The chain is built from TRBV15 and TRBJ2-5, with 8 bases matching TRBD1. The DNA end lines up better with TRBJ2-7; the J call may be wrong. CDR3 length equals 16 residues. CDR1 LNHNV and CDR2 YYDKDF come from the germline V gene (reference sequence).

This clone was seen a single time. A read error may produce the germline difference seen at one junction end. The same CDR3 arises from other DNA sequences in this sample as well. The CDR3 sequence: CASSTDPGLELGTQYF. The DNA for the CDR3 is TGTGCCAGCAGCACAGACCCGGGACTAGAGTTGGGGACCCAATACTTC. This chain joins TRBV5-4 and TRBJ2-5, with 8 nucleotides matching TRBD2. CDR1 and CDR2 from the germline V gene are SGHNT and YYREEE (reference sequence). CDR3 length: 16 amino acids.

The rearrangement uses TRBV7-2 and TRBJ1-4, with D possibly being TRBD1 (6 bases). CDR1 is SGHTA, CDR2 FQGNSA, per germline. This CDR3 spans 13 amino acids. V was clipped by 6 bases and J by 14 bases, with 19 bases between them. CDR3 sequence reads: CASRTGTPGQLFF. The CDR3 coding sequence is TGTGCCAGCAGGACCGGTACCCCCGGACAGCTGTTTTTT.

The rearrangement joins TRBV7-2 to TRBJ2-1, with 8 bases identical to TRBD2. The J segment lost 2 bases and the V segment lost 1 base, leaving 4 bases of the junction unmatched. The CDR3 spans 16 residues. Germline assignment: CDR1 SGHTA and CDR2 FQGNSA. CDR3 DNA: TGTGCCAGCAGCTTAGATACGGGGGGGCCCTACAATGAGCAGTTCTTC. Its protein product is CASSLDTGGPYNEQFF.

The genes are TRBV25-1 and TRBJ1-3, with 7 bases aligning to TRBD1. The CDR3 runs to 15 residues. The V segment lost 3 bases and the J segment 2 bases; nucleotides outside the gene matches: 4. Germline CDR1 is MGHDK and CDR2 is SYGVNS. The CDR3 nucleotides read TGTGCCAGCAGTGACCAAAGGGGGCCTGGAAACACCATATATTTT. Translation: CASSDQRGPGNTIYF.